The following is a TCR beta chain sequence with its context. In the same sample, other DNA sequences code for this CDR3. This specimen comes from a study of blood T cell repertoires in COVID-19. Study details: Acute and convalescent COVID-19 specimens originated in the United States, Italy and Spain. PBMCs, B-cell-depleted T cells, or T cells provided the cDNA or gDNA that made up the material.

Trimming took 0 bases from V and 4 from J; bases not matched to a gene: 2. The CDR3 totals 15 residues. Looked up from germline, CDR1 is SGDLS and CDR2 is YYNGEE. How the authors handled the data: Amplification from reference gene primers served as the basis for estimated nucleated cell counts. The data were produced by immunoSEQ multiplex PCR, yet TCRdb's version contains in-frame clones alone and is incomplete. V, J and clone size reflect that table, while D and trimming were determined from the DNA. The data contain approximately 66,000 clones, roughly 84% of them singletons. The origin of this receptor is a man between 50 and 59 years old with active COVID-19. V and J are TRBV9 and TRBJ2-1; 9 bases align to TRBD2. What was sequenced was peripheral blood. CDR3 bases: TGTGCCAGCAGCGTAGGGCTAGCGGGATACAATGAGCAGTTCTTC. It codes for CASSVGLAGYNEQFF.